Each of the 3 T cell receptor beta chains below was sequenced from the same sample in a study of early T cells in non-severe SARS-CoV-2 infection. TCRdb reprocessed the 5' RACE reads via MiXCR and lists one record per CDR3 protein. This table has about 72,000 distinct CDR3 sequences, roughly a tenth appearing once. The sample here was whole blood, taken at baseline. The receptors here all came from an adult who was a healthcare worker with PCR-confirmed SARS-CoV-2 infection or an uninfected control (not recorded which).

The V gene is TRBV30, the J gene TRBJ2-7; 12 nucleotides line up with TRBD2. Trimming cost V 3 bases and J 4 bases; bases outside gene matches: 4. Germline CDR1 GTSNPN, CDR2 SVGIG (reference sequence). There are 14 residues in the CDR3. CDR3 loop: CAWSWTSGAYEQYF. CDR3 sequence (DNA): TGTGCCTGGAGCTGGACTAGCGGGGCTTACGAGCAGTACTTC.

This clonotype was seen many times. The CDR3 is CASSETGYNSPLHF. CDR3 DNA: TGTGCCAGCAGTGAGACAGGGTATAATTCACCCCTCCACTTT. The V call is TRBV2, the J call TRBJ1-6; 7 positions match TRBD1. The CDR3 runs 14 residues. With V trimmed by 3 bases and J by 4 bases, 0 bases remained unmatched. Per the germline V gene, CDR1 is SNHLY and CDR2 is FYNNEI.

This clonotype was seen repeatedly, ten times or more. The chain links TRBV4-1 to TRBJ2-7, with 10 bases lining up with TRBD1. Trimming cost V 6 bases and J 0 bases; bases outside gene matches: 2. Germline CDR1 and CDR2: MGHRA and YSYEKL. The CDR3 consists of 14 residues. The CDR3 DNA is TGCGCCAGCAGGGGACAGGGGAGCTCCTACGAGCAGTACTTC. Its translation: CASRGQGSSYEQYF.